These T cell receptor beta chains were read from a single sample in a study of beta chain features in type 1 diabetes. This table comes from immunoSEQ multiplex PCR, and its TCRdb copy is limited to in-frame clones, with some not included. The table has 620,000 or so clones, around 15% seen once. The sample comprised naive CD4+ T cells from blood. These receptors originate from a man aged 18 to 35 in good health. Each CDR3 is given with its conserved first and last residue. A D gene is named only where the DNA matches it firmly. Some rows have no size entry. The others give once, few or many, or a class for an expanded clone.

V: TRBV4-3
size: NA
D: NA
J: TRBJ1-1
DNA: TGCGCCAGCAGCCCACAGCTGTCCGGGAACACTGAAGCTTTCTTT
CDR3: CASSPQLSGNTEAFF

V: TRBV29-1
size: NA
D: TRBD1
J: TRBJ2-7
DNA: TGCAGCCCGAGGACAGGGAAGTTCCACGAGCAGTACTTC
CDR3: CSPRTGKFHEQYF

V: TRBV29-1
size: few
D: NA
J: TRBJ1-2
DNA: TGCAGCGTTCGGGCAGATAACTATGGCTACACCTTC
CDR3: CSVRADNYGYTF

V: TRBV7-9
size: NA
D: NA
J: TRBJ1-5
DNA: TGTGCCAGCAGCTTACTGAGTGGGCAGCCCCAGCATTTT
CDR3: CASSLLSGQPQHF

V: TRBV12-5
size: many
D: TRBD2
J: TRBJ2-1
DNA: TGTGCTAGTAGCGGGATCAATGAGCAGTTCTTC
CDR3: CASSGINEQFF

V: TRBV11-2
size: NA
D: NA
J: TRBJ1-1
DNA: TGTGCCAGCGGCTTTCCCCCTGAAGCTTTCTTT
CDR3: CASGFPPEAFF

V: TRBV28
size: few
D: TRBD1
J: TRBJ1-1
DNA: TGTGCCAGCAGTTTACTTGACAGGGTCAACACTGAAGCTTTCTTT
CDR3: CASSLLDRVNTEAFF

V: TRBV27
size: once
D: NA
J: TRBJ1-2
DNA: TGTGCCAGCAGTTTAGGGCAGGGGAGTGGCTACACCTTC
CDR3: CASSLGQGSGYTF

V: TRBV6-5
size: few
D: NA
J: TRBJ1-2
DNA: TGTGCCAGCAGTTATGGGATACTCCGCTCCCAGCGGGGCTACACCTTC
CDR3: CASSYGILRSQRGYTF

V: TRBV19
size: few
D: TRBD1
J: TRBJ1-2
DNA: TGTGCCAGTAGTATGAAGGGACAGGGGGCCTTCGGCTACACCTTC
CDR3: CASSMKGQGAFGYTF

V: TRBV21-1
size: few
D: NA
J: TRBJ1-1
DNA: TGTGCCAGCACCCCCAGGGGTGAAGCTTTCTTT
CDR3: CASTPRGEAFF

V: TRBV7-2
size: few
D: TRBD2
J: TRBJ2-5
DNA: TGTGCCAGCAGCATCCCCAGTGGCGCCGGGAGGGAGACCCAGTACTTC
CDR3: CASSIPSGAGRETQYF

V: TRBV7-3
size: few
D: NA
J: TRBJ2-3
DNA: TGTGCCAGCAGCCTCGGGACTTTCACAGATACGCAGTATTTT
CDR3: CASSLGTFTDTQYF

V: TRBV6-6
size: few
D: NA
J: TRBJ2-7
DNA: TGTGCCAGCAGCTCCCCGACAGGCTGGGAGCAGTACTTC
CDR3: CASSSPTGWEQYF

V: TRBV18
size: NA
D: NA
J: TRBJ2-3
DNA: TGTGCCAGCTCACCGGGACTGTCGCAAGGTGATACGCAGTATTTT
CDR3: CASSPGLSQGDTQYF

V: TRBV9
size: NA
D: NA
J: TRBJ1-4
DNA: TGTGCCAGCAGCGTAGGCGTGGGAACGACTAATGAAAAACTGTTTTTT
CDR3: CASSVGVGTTNEKLFF

V: TRBV18
size: few
D: NA
J: TRBJ1-3
DNA: TGTGCCAGCTCACCGCAGTCTGGAAACACCATATATTTT
CDR3: CASSPQSGNTIYF

V: TRBV7-3
size: NA
D: NA
J: TRBJ1-1
DNA: TGTGCCAGCAGCTTAACAGGGAGGGGTCGGAACACTGAAGCTTTCTTT
CDR3: CASSLTGRGRNTEAFF

V: TRBV4-3
size: few
D: TRBD2
J: TRBJ2-7
DNA: TGCGCCAGCAGCCAAGATGGTAGCGGGAGGGCCGTCGAGCAGTACTTC
CDR3: CASSQDGSGRAVEQYF

V: TRBV7-3
size: NA
D: TRBD1
J: TRBJ1-1
DNA: TGTGCCAGCAGCTACCAGGGGGCGAACACTGAAGCTTTCTTT
CDR3: CASSYQGANTEAFF

V: TRBV19
size: NA
D: NA
J: TRBJ2-3
DNA: TGTGCCAGTAGTACCCGGACTTTGGCAGATACGCAGTATTTT
CDR3: CASSTRTLADTQYF

V: TRBV19
size: few
D: NA
J: TRBJ1-2
DNA: TGTGCCAGTAGACTCGAGGGGAACTATGGCTACACCTTC
CDR3: CASRLEGNYGYTF

V: TRBV29-1
size: NA
D: NA
J: TRBJ2-5
DNA: TGCAGCGTTCCAGGGTGGGCTAGGACCCAGTACTTC
CDR3: CSVPGWARTQYF

V: TRBV6-6
size: NA
D: NA
J: TRBJ1-2
DNA: TGTGCCAGCAGTTACACCGGGGCCCACTATGGCTACACCTTC
CDR3: CASSYTGAHYGYTF